The 14 T cell receptor beta chains in this list originate from one sample, sequenced in a study of T cell responses to AZD1222 COVID-19 vaccine. TCRdb keeps only in-frame clones here, not all; method: immunoSEQ multiplex PCR. The data contain about 91,000 clones, about 88% of them singletons. Sequencing used peripheral blood, obtained on day 0 of AZD1222 vaccination. The receptor source for this set is an adult in good health.

DNA for the CDR3: TGTGCCAGCAGCCAAGGAGCTAATGAAAAACTGTTTTTT. Its translation is CASSQGANEKLFF. The chain uses TRBV3-1 (or the pseudogene TRBV3-2) and TRBJ1-4; no clear D. This CDR3 contains 13 residues. Germline-derived CDR1 and CDR2 are LGHDT and YNNKEL (reference sequence). V was trimmed by 1 base and J by 3 bases, leaving 3 bases between them.

A few counts support this clone. The V gene is TRBV5-4, the J gene TRBJ2-3; no definite D call. The CDR3 has 15 amino acids. Germline CDR1 SGHNT, CDR2 YYREEE (reference sequence). V was trimmed by 1 base and J by 1 base, leaving 10 bases between them. The CDR3 sequence is CASSLSLVGTDTQYF. CDR3 DNA: TGTGCCAGCAGCTTGAGCCTAGTTGGCACAGATACGCAGTATTTT.

The gene calls are TRBV4-1 and TRBJ1-6; 10 positions agree with TRBD1. Germline CDR1 MGHRA, CDR2 YSYEKL. The CDR3 consists of 16 residues. J gave up 7 bases and V 2 bases, and 5 bases lay outside the gene matches. CDR3 nucleotide sequence: TGCGCCAGCAGCCAACCGACAGGGGGCGTGAATTCACCCCTCCACTTT. Protein product: CASSQPTGGVNSPLHF.

This sequence joins TRBV11-2 and TRBJ2-7; no definite D call. V was cut by 0 bases and J by 3 bases, with 12 bases left in between. Germline V gene data show CDR1 as SGHAT and CDR2 as FQNNGV. The CDR3 loop spans 15 amino acids. The CDR3: CASSLERLGGYEQYF. CDR3 nucleotide sequence: TGTGCCAGCAGCTTAGAGAGGCTGGGCGGCTACGAGCAGTACTTC. Together with reference TRBV11-2 and TRBJ2-7, the CDR3 gives the full variable domain: EAGVAQSPRYKIIEKRQSVAFWCNPISGHATLYWYQQILGQGPKLLIQFQNNGVVDDSQLPKDRFSAERLKGVDSTLKIQPAKLEDSAVYLCASSLERLGGYEQYFGPGTRLTVT.

The rearrangement links TRBV9 to TRBJ1-4; 9 bases are shared with TRBD1. Germline V gene lookup returns CDR1 SGDLS and CDR2 YYNGEE. CDR3 length equals 16 residues. Germline trimming cut 4 bases from V and 7 bases from J; bases unmatched to any gene: 11. CDR3 amino acids: CASSPRTGEVGEKLFF. The CDR3 DNA reads TGTGCCAGCAGCCCGAGGACAGGGGAAGTAGGTGAAAAACTGTTTTTT.

This clone was observed once. V and J are TRBV3-1 (or the pseudogene TRBV3-2) and TRBJ2-1, with 10 nucleotides matching TRBD1. The CDR3 is made up of 15 amino acids. V lost 3 bases to trimming and J lost 8 bases; unmatched junction nucleotides: 7. CDR1 is LGHDT, CDR2 YNNKEL, per germline (reference sequence). CDR3 sequence (DNA): TGTGCCAGCAGCCAGGGACAGGGGACTAGAGATGAGCAGTTCTTC. Translating it yields CASSQGQGTRDEQFF.

This chain uses TRBV7-2 with TRBJ2-1, with 8 bases matching TRBD1. J gave up 7 bases and V 5 bases, and 10 bases lay outside the gene matches. The CDR3 is 15 amino acids. Germline V lookup: CDR1 SGHTA, CDR2 FQGNSA. The CDR3 DNA reads TGTGCCAGCAGCCCCGGACAGGGATCAACTAATGAGCAGTTCTTC. Residues: CASSPGQGSTNEQFF.

The chain joins TRBV19 to TRBJ1-4; 8 bases align to TRBD1. The CDR3 covers 16 residues. The germline V gene encodes CDR1 LNHDA and CDR2 SQIVND (reference sequence). J gave up 6 bases and V 1 base, and 7 bases lay outside the gene matches. CDR3 residues: CASSIVGTGQYEKLFF. Here the CDR3 DNA reads TGTGCCAGTAGTATAGTAGGGACAGGTCAATATGAAAAACTGTTTTTT.

The rearrangement links TRBV7-9 to TRBJ2-7, with 7 bases lining up with TRBD1. Trimming at V came to 3 bases and at J to 1 base, leaving 6 bases not matched to a gene. The CDR3 has 15 amino acids. Germline V gives CDR1 SEHNR, CDR2 FQNEAQ (reference sequence). CDR3 DNA: TGTGCCAGCAGCTTCGGACAGGCCGTTTCCTACGAGCAGTACTTC. It translates to CASSFGQAVSYEQYF.

Concerning this clone itself: Distinct nucleotide sequences in the sample also encode this CDR3. This chain links TRBV7-3 with TRBJ2-3, with TRBD2 identical over 7 bases. Unmatched junction bases numbered 3, after V lost 0 bases and J lost 6 bases. The length of the CDR3 is 14 residues. Germline V lookup: CDR1 SGHTA, CDR2 FQGTGA. Written as DNA, the CDR3 is TGTGCCAGCAGCTTAACGTCGGGGGGTGATACGCAGTATTTT. Its protein product is CASSLTSGGDTQYF.

The genes are TRBV9 and TRBJ1-4; D remains ambiguous. The germline V and J ends were trimmed by 3 bases and 6 bases, with 9 bases remaining between them. Germline CDR1 is SGDLS and CDR2 is YYNGEE. The CDR3 length is 13 residues. CDR3 DNA: TGTGCCAGCAGCGGGACGCCGGATGAAAAACTGTTTTTT. Translation: CASSGTPDEKLFF.

This clone occurred once. This chain joins TRBV7-2 and TRBJ2-3; D remains unclear. This CDR3 region has 14 residues. Trimming took off 5 bases at V and 1 base at J, with 10 bases between the two ends. From germline, CDR1 is SGHTA and CDR2 FQGNSA. The CDR3 coding sequence is TGTGCCAGCAGCCAAAACCGCGGCACAGATACGCAGTATTTT. Its translation is CASSQNRGTDTQYF.

J is TRBJ2-1 and V is TRBV3-1 (or the pseudogene TRBV3-2); 12 bases are a match to TRBD1. V shed 2 bases, J shed 8 bases, and the junction held 7 bases outside the gene matches. Germline CDR1 and CDR2: LGHDT and YNNKEL (reference sequence). The CDR3 has 16 residues. The CDR3: CASSQIRDRGLHEQFF. The CDR3 DNA follows: TGTGCCAGCAGCCAAATCCGGGACAGGGGGCTTCATGAGCAGTTCTTC.

This clone was recorded a few times. The rearrangement links TRBV27 to TRBJ2-7; D may be TRBD1 or TRBD2 (5 bases each). This CDR3 comprises 15 residues. V was pared by 7 bases and J by 6 bases, with 22 bases between. The germline gives CDR1 MNHEY, CDR2 SMNVEV (reference sequence). For the CDR3, the DNA is TGTGCCAGCAACCCTCGGGGCCCCCCTGGGCTCGAGCAGTACTTC. It is translated as CASNPRGPPGLEQYF.